This entry lists 16 T cell receptor beta chains sequenced from one sample in a study of blood T cell repertoires in COVID-19. Generated by immunoSEQ multiplex PCR, the TCRdb table keeps only in-frame clones and is missing some. The profile shows about 140,000 clones, 87% of them singletons. Sequences were obtained from peripheral blood. The receptors derive from a woman aged 50 to 60 with acute or convalescent COVID-19.

V is TRBV18 and J is TRBJ1-3; 8 nucleotides line up with TRBD1. V was pared by 2 bases and J by 3 bases, with 3 bases of the junction left unmatched. The CDR3 has 15 residues. CDR1 and CDR2 (germline): KGHSH, LQKENI. The CDR3 protein is CASSPRQGSGNTIYF. DNA of the CDR3: TGTGCCAGCTCACCAAGACAGGGGAGTGGAAACACCATATATTTT. The full variable domain, rest sourced from reference TRBV18 and TRBJ1-3, is NAGVMQNPRHLVRRRGQEARLRCSPMKGHSHVYWYRQLPEEGLKFMVYLQKENIIDESGMPKERFSAEFPKEGPSILRIQQVVRGDSAAYFCASSPRQGSGNTIYFGEGSWLTVV.

This clone was seen more than once but under ten times. The chain joins TRBV6-1 to TRBJ1-5; 7 nucleotides line up with TRBD1. Germline loops: CDR1 MNHNS, CDR2 SASEGT. After removal of 4 bases from V and 5 bases from J, the junction contained 11 bases not matched to a gene. This CDR3 comprises 16 residues. The CDR3 here is CASSGIVQGSDQPQHF. The CDR3 region has the DNA TGTGCCAGCAGTGGGATCGTACAGGGGAGCGATCAGCCCCAGCATTTT.

The V gene is TRBV7-3, the J gene TRBJ2-3; the match to TRBD1 covers 7 bases. This CDR3 spans 14 amino acids. Germline V gene sequence: CDR1 SGHTA, CDR2 FQGTGA. J was trimmed by 2 bases and V by 4 bases; bases with no gene match: 3. In DNA form, the CDR3 reads TGTGCCAGCAGCTCGGGACAGACCACAGATACGCAGTATTTT. It yields the protein CASSSGQTTDTQYF.

This chain connects TRBV11-2 to TRBJ2-7; TRBD1 matches 8 bases. CDR1 and CDR2 from the germline V gene are SGHAT and FQNNGV. Germline trimming cut 5 bases from V and 5 bases from J; bases unmatched to any gene: 8. CDR3 length: 14 amino acids. As DNA, the CDR3 is TGTGCCAGCAGCCGATTCAGGGGGCCGGACGAGCAGTACTTC. Translation: CASSRFRGPDEQYF.

The chain uses TRBV27 and TRBJ2-7; 7 nucleotides line up with TRBD1. J gave up 1 base and V 5 bases, and 2 bases lay outside the gene matches. This CDR3 has 13 residues. From germline, CDR1 is MNHEY and CDR2 SMNVEV (reference sequence). The CDR3 is CASSETGSYEQYF. In nucleotides, the CDR3 is TGTGCCAGCAGTGAGACAGGGTCCTACGAGCAGTACTTC.

V is TRBV19 and J is TRBJ2-1; 12 bases are shared with TRBD1. Germline CDR1 LNHDA, CDR2 SQIVND (reference sequence). The CDR3 is 14 residues long. Trimming removed 10 bases from V and 9 bases from J; junction bases left unmatched: 10. CDR3 DNA: TGTGCCACCAAATCCGGGACAGGGGGCTTTGAGCAGTTCTTC. Its protein product is CATKSGTGGFEQFF.

The J gene is TRBJ1-1, the V gene TRBV5-1; D unresolved. CDR1 and CDR2 from the germline V gene are SGHRS and YFSETQ. The CDR3 spans 16 residues. V was pared by 0 bases and J by 1 base, with 13 bases between. CDR3 coding DNA: TGCGCCAGCAGCTTGGGGAGGAGGCCGCCGAACACTGAAGCTTTCTTT. It codes for CASSLGRRPPNTEAFF.

The chain joins TRBV19 to TRBJ1-5; TRBD1 matches at 8 bases. The CDR3 runs 16 residues. J was trimmed by 5 bases and V by 7 bases; bases with no gene match: 13. Germline V lookup: CDR1 LNHDA, CDR2 SQIVND (reference sequence). DNA of the CDR3: TGTGCCAGTACCGCCCTCCCCGGGACAGGCTATCAGCCCCAGCATTTT. Protein sequence: CASTALPGTGYQPQHF.

CDR3 nucleotides: TGCGCCAGCAGCTTGCATCTTGGCGGACTAGCGGATGACAATGAGCAGTTCTTC. Protein: CASSLHLGGLADDNEQFF. This chain links TRBV5-1 with TRBJ2-1, with 10 bases aligning to TRBD2. V was pared by 1 base and J by 5 bases, with 12 bases of the junction left unmatched. CDR3 length equals 18 residues. Germline lookup yields CDR1 SGHRS and CDR2 YFSETQ.

This chain links TRBV29-1 with TRBJ1-2; no reliable D call. Germline CDR1 reads SQVTM; CDR2 reads ANQGSEA. Trimming took 4 bases from V and 8 from J, leaving 14 bases between them. The CDR3 length is 12 residues. The CDR3 sequence is CSVGEGEDGYTF. CDR3 nucleotide sequence: TGCAGCGTTGGTGAGGGAGAGGACGGCTACACCTTC.

The J gene is TRBJ2-3, the V gene TRBV5-1; 8 bases line up with TRBD2. The CDR3 is 15 amino acids. Unmatched junction bases numbered 5, after V lost 4 bases and J lost 1 base. In germline, CDR1 is SGHRS, CDR2 YFSETQ. The CDR3 protein is CASSPTGGRTDTQYF. The CDR3, as DNA: TGCGCCAGCAGCCCCACGGGAGGGCGCACAGATACGCAGTATTTT. Full variable domain (outside the CDR3, taken from reference TRBV5-1 and TRBJ2-3): KAGVTQTPRYLIKTRGQQVTLSCSPISGHRSVSWYQQTPGQGLQFLFEYFSETQRNKGNFPGRFSGRQFSNSRSEMNVSTLELGDSALYLCASSPTGGRTDTQYFGPGTRLTVL.

The chain employs TRBV6-6 and TRBJ1-2, with 7 bases fitting TRBD1. CDR3 length: 16 residues. Germline-derived CDR1 and CDR2 are MNHNY and SVGAGI (reference sequence). The junction had 8 bases not matched to a gene; V was cut back by 1 base and J by 3 bases. The CDR3, as DNA: TGTGCCAGCAGTTACTGGACAGGCGGGGTGGACTATGGCTACACCTTC. It codes for CASSYWTGGVDYGYTF.

This clone is a singleton in its sample. The V call is TRBV29-1, the J call TRBJ2-7, with D perhaps matching TRBD1 (5 bases). V lost 2 bases and J 0 bases, leaving 8 bases between the germline ends. This CDR3 has 13 residues. The V gene's germline CDR1 is SQVTM and CDR2 ANQGSEA. The chain's CDR3 is CSVERGSSYEQYF. The CDR3 region has the DNA TGCAGCGTTGAAAGGGGCAGCTCCTACGAGCAGTACTTC.

V usage is TRBV11-2 and J usage is TRBJ2-7; TRBD1 aligns across 8 bases. The CDR3 extends over 15 amino acids. Germline trimming cut 6 bases from V and 7 bases from J; bases unmatched to any gene: 14. Germline V CDR1 and CDR2: SGHAT, FQNNGV. CDR3 amino acids: CASRRPGQVDREQYF. The CDR3 coding sequence is TGTGCCAGCAGACGCCCGGGACAGGTTGATAGGGAGCAGTACTTC.

The rearrangement uses TRBV6-2 or TRBV6-3 and TRBJ1-3, with no clear D. The CDR3 loop spans 15 amino acids. With 0 bases removed from V and 0 bases from J, the gap between germline ends came to 6 bases. Per the germline V gene, CDR1 is MNHEY and CDR2 is SVGEGT. CDR3 residues: CASSYSGRSGNTIYF. The CDR3 nucleotides read TGTGCCAGCAGTTACTCTGGGCGCTCTGGAAACACCATATATTTT.

The chain is built from TRBV7-9 and TRBJ2-1; 7 bases fit TRBD1. The CDR3 length is 15 residues. The germline gives CDR1 SEHNR, CDR2 FQNEAQ (reference sequence). Trimming at V came to 2 bases and at J to 8 bases, leaving 9 bases not matched to a gene. In nucleotides, the CDR3 is TGTGCCAGCAGCTTAAGCAGGGGGATCGCTGATGAGCAGTTCTTC. This encodes CASSLSRGIADEQFF.